Each of the 5 T cell receptor beta chains below was sequenced from the same sample in a study of T cell repertoires in cytomegalovirus infection. TCRdb independently ran MiXCR on the reads; one entry per CDR3 protein. The top ten clones hold approximately 13% of a sample with roughly 860,000 distinct CDR3 sequences, around a third of them seen once. No antigen has been assigned to these receptors. The sample consisted of cultured CD8+ T cells from PBMCs, taken from culture after CMV antigen stimulation. These TCRs come from a human donor in good health (CMV status not recorded). Some clones in this sample may be carry-over from other donors' samples.

The genes are TRBV27 and TRBJ2-3; D assignment may be TRBD1 or TRBD2 (5 bases each). The CDR3 has 15 amino acids. V gave up 8 bases and J gave up 2 bases, with 17 bases separating them. CDR1 MNHEY and CDR2 SMNVEV come from the germline V gene (reference sequence). The CDR3, as DNA: TGTGCCAGCCGTCTCACGAGGGGAAACACAGATACGCAGTATTTT. Its protein product is CASRLTRGNTDTQYF.

There are a few counts of this clonotype. The rearrangement links TRBV10-3 to TRBJ2-7; TRBD1 agrees at 8 bases. V trimming: 11 bases; J trimming: 4 bases; junction bases outside the gene matches: 7. The CDR3 runs to 12 residues. The germline CDR1 and CDR2 sequences are ENHRY and SYGVKD. The CDR3 region is CAVGTGPYEQYF. CDR3 nucleotide sequence: TGTGCCGTCGGGACAGGTCCTTACGAGCAGTACTTC.

This chain connects TRBV18 to TRBJ1-1, with a possible D match to TRBD1 (6 bases). The V and J ends lost 3 bases and 3 bases respectively, with 17 bases between them. The germline V gene encodes CDR1 KGHSH and CDR2 LQKENI. There are 16 residues in the CDR3. CDR3 bases: TGTGCCAGCTCACCTGGGGGGCCAGGGACCGACACTGAAGCTTTCTTT. Translation: CASSPGGPGTDTEAFF.

The CDR3 DNA sequence: TGTGCCAGCAGTTTCTCGAGCGGGGGCCGGAGGAATGAGCAGTTCTTC. It translates to CASSFSSGGRRNEQFF. This chain joins TRBV12-3 or TRBV12-4 and TRBJ2-1; 8 bases match TRBD2. With V trimmed by 3 bases and J by 7 bases, 11 bases remained unmatched. This CDR3 spans 16 amino acids.

The V and J genes are TRBV6-1 and TRBJ1-2, with TRBD1 identical over 10 bases. The V gene's germline CDR1 is MNHNS and CDR2 SASEGT. Trimming removed 6 bases from V and 8 bases from J; junction bases left unmatched: 3. The CDR3 is 12 amino acids. CDR3: CASRTGGRGYTF. The DNA for the CDR3 is TGTGCCAGCAGGACAGGGGGCCGAGGCTACACCTTC.